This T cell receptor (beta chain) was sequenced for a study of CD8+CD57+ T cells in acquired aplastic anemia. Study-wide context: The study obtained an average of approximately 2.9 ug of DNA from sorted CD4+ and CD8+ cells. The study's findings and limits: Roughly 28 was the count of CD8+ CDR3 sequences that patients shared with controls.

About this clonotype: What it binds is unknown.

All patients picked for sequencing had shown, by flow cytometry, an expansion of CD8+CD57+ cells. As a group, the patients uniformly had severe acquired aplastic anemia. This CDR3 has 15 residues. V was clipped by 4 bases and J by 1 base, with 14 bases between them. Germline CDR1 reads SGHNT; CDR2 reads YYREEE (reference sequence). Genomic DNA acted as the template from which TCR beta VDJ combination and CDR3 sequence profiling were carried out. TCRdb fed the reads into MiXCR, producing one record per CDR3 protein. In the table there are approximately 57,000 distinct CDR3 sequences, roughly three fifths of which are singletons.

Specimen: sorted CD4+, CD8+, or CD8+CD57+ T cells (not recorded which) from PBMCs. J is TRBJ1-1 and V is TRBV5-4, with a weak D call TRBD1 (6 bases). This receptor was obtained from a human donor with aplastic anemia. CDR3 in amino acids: CASSRIQGANTEAFF. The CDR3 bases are TGTGCCAGCAGCAGGATACAGGGAGCGAACACTGAAGCTTTCTTT.